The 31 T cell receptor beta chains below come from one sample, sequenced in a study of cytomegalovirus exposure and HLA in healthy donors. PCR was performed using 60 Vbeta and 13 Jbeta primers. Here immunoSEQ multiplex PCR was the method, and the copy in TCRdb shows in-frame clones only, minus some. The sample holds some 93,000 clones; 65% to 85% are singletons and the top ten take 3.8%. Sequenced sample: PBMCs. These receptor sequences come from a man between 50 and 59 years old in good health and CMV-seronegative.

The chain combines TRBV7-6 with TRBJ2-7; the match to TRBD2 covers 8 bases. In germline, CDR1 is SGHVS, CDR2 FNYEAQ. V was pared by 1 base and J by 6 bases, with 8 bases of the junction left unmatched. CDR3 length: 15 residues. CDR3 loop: CASSLGGSGRLEQYF. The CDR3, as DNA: TGTGCCAGCAGCTTAGGGGGGAGCGGGAGACTCGAGCAGTACTTC. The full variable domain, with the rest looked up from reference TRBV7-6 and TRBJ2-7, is GAGVSQSPRYKVTKRGQDVALRCDPISGHVSLYWYRQALGQGPEFLTYFNYEAQQDKSGLPNDRFSAERPEGSISTLTIQRTEQRDSAMYRCASSLGGSGRLEQYFGPGTRLTVT.

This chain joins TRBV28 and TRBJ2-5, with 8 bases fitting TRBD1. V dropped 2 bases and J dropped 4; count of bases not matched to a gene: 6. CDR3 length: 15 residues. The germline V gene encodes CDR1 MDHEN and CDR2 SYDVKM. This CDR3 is CASSLVQGAIETQYF. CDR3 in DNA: TGTGCCAGCAGTTTAGTCCAGGGGGCTATAGAGACCCAGTACTTC.

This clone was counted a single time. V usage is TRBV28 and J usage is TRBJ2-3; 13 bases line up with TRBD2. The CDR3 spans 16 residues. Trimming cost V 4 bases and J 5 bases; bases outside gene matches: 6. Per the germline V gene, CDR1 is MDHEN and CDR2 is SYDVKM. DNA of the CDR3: TGTGCCAGCAGTTCTCTACTAGCGGGAGGGAGAGATACGCAGTATTTT. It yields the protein CASSSLLAGGRDTQYF.

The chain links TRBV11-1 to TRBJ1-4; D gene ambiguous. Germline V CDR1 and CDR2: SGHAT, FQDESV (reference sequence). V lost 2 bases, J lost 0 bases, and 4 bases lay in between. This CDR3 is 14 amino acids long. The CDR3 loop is CASSLTATNEKLFF. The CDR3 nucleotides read TGTGCCAGCAGCTTAACGGCAACTAATGAAAAACTGTTTTTT.

DNA of the CDR3: TGTGCCAGCAGTCCCGGGACAGGGGCCAGGGAGCAGTACTTC. Protein: CASSPGTGAREQYF. V usage is TRBV6-1 and J usage is TRBJ2-7; 10 bases are shared with TRBD1. This CDR3 spans 14 amino acids. Looked up from germline, CDR1 is MNHNS and CDR2 is SASEGT. Trimming at V came to 5 bases and at J to 7 bases, leaving 8 bases not matched to a gene.

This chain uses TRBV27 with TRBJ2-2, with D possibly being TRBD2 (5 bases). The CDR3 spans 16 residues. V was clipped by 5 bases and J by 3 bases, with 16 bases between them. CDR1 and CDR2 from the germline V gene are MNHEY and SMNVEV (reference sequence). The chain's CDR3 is CASSPSGRRDTGELFF. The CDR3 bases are TGTGCCAGCAGTCCCTCCGGTCGGCGGGACACCGGGGAGCTGTTTTTT.

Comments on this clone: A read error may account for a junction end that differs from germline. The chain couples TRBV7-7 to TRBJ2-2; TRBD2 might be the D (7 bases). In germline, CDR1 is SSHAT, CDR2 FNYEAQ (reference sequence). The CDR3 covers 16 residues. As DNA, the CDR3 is TGTGCTAGCAGCCCATCCGGGGGGCTATACACCGGGGAGCTGTTTTTT. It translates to CASSPSGGLYTGELFF.

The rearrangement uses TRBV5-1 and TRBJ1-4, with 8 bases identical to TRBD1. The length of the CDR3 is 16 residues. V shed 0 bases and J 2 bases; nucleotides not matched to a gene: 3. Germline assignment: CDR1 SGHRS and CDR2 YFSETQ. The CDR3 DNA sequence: TGCGCCAGCAGCTTGGGGGACAGGTCGACTAATGAAAAACTGTTTTTT. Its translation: CASSLGDRSTNEKLFF.

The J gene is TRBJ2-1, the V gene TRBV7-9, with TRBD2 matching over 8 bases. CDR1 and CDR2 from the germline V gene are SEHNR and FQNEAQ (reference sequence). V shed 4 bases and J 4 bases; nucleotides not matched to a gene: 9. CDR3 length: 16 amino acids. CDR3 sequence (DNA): TGTGCCAGCAGCTCGGGGGTAGCGGGACGTTACAATGAGCAGTTCTTC. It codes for CASSSGVAGRYNEQFF.

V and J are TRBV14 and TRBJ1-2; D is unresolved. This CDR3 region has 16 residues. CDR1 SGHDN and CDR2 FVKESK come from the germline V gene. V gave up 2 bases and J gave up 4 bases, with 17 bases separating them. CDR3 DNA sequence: TGTGCCAGCAGCCAAATTGGGAGGGAACTCCTCTATGGCTACACCTTC. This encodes CASSQIGRELLYGYTF.

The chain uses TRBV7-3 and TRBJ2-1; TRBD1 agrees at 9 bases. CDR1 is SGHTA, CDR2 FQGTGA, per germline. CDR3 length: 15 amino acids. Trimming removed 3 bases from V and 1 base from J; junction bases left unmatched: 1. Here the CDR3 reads CASSFDRGSYNEQFF. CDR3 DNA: TGTGCCAGCAGCTTCGACAGGGGGTCCTACAATGAGCAGTTCTTC.

This chain's CDR3 is CASSGAGGRTEAFF. The CDR3 DNA sequence: TGCGCCAGCAGCGGGGCGGGGGGTCGCACTGAAGCTTTCTTT. The V gene is TRBV5-1, the J gene TRBJ1-1; D may be TRBD1 (5 bases). V dropped 4 bases and J dropped 4 bases, with 14 bases sitting between them. There are 14 residues in the CDR3. Germline V gene data show CDR1 as SGHRS and CDR2 as YFSETQ.

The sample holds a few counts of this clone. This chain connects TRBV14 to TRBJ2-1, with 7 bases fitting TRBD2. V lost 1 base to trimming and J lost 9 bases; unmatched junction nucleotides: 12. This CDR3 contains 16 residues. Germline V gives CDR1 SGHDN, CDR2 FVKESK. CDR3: CASSQGAGRLNGEQFF. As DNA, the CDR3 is TGTGCCAGCAGCCAAGGAGCGGGACGACTCAACGGTGAGCAGTTCTTC. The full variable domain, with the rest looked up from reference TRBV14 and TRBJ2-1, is EAGVTQFPSHSVIEKGQTVTLRCDPISGHDNLYWYRRVMGKEIKFLLHFVKESKQDESGMPNNRFLAERTGGTYSTLKVQPAELEDSGVYFCASSQGAGRLNGEQFFGPGTRLTVL.

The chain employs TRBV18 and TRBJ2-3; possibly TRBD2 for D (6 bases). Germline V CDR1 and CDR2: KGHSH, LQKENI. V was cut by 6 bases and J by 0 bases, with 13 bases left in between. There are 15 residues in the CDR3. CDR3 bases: TGTGCCAGCTCGCCCCGGGAGATTAGCACAGATACGCAGTATTTT. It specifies CASSPREISTDTQYF.

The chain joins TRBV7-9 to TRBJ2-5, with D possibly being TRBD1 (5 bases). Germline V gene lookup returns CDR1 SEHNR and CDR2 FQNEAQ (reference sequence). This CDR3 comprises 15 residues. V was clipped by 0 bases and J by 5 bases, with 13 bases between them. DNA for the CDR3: TGTGCCAGCAGCTTAGCGGGGCGTGCCCCGGAGACCCAGTACTTC. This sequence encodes CASSLAGRAPETQYF.

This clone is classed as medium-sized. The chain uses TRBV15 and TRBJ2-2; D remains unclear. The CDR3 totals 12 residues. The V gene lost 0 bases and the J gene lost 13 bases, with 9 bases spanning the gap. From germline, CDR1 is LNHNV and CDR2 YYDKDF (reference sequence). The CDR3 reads CATSRDLSWLFF. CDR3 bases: TGTGCCACCAGCAGAGATCTATCCTGGCTGTTTTTT.

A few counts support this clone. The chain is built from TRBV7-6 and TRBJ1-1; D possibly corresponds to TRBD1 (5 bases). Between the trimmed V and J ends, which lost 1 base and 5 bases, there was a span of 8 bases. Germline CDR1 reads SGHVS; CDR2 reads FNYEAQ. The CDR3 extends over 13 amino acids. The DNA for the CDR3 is TGTGCCAGCAGCTTAGGACAGTATACTGAAGCTTTCTTT. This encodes CASSLGQYTEAFF.

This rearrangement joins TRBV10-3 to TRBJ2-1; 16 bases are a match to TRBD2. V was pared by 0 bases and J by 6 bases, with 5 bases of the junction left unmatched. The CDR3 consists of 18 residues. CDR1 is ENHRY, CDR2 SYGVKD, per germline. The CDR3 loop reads CAISESQGLAGGGNEQFF. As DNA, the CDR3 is TGTGCCATCAGTGAGTCGCAGGGACTAGCGGGAGGGGGCAATGAGCAGTTCTTC.

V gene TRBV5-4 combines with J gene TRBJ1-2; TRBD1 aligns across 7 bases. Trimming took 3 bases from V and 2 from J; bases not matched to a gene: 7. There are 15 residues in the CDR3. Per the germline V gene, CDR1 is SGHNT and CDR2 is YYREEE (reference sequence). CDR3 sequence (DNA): TGTGCCAGCAGCTCAGAGACAGGGCGAAACTATGGCTACACCTTC. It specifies CASSSETGRNYGYTF.

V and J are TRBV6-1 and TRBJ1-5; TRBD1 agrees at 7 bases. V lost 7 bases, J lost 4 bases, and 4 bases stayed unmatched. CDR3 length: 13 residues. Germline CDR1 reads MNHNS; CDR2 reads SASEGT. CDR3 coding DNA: TGTGCCAGCACAAGGGGGCCTAATCAGCCCCAGCATTTT. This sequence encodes CASTRGPNQPQHF.

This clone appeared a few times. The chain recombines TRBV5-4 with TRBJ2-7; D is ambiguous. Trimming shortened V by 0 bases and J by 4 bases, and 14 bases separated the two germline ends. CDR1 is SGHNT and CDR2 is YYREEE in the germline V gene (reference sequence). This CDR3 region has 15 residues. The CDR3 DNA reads TGTGCCAGCAGCTTGGAGGTGGGCAGTGGGTACGAGCAGTACTTC. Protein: CASSLEVGSGYEQYF.

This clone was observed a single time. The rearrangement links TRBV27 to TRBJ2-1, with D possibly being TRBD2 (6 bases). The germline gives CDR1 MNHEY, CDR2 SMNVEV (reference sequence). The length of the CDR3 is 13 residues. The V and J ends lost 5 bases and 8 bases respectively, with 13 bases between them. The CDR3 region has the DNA TGTGCCAGCAGTACCGGGACTCTGTATGAGCAGTTCTTC. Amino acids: CASSTGTLYEQFF.

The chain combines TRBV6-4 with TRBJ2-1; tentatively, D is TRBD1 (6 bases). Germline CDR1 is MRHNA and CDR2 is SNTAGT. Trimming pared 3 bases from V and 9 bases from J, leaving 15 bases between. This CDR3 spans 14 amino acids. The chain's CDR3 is CASSDWAGASEQFF. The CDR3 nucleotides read TGTGCCAGCAGTGATTGGGCAGGGGCATCTGAGCAGTTCTTC.

CDR3 sequence: CASTADSLHQPQHF. DNA for the CDR3: TGTGCCAGCACCGCAGACAGTCTCCATCAGCCCCAGCATTTT. This chain links TRBV28 with TRBJ1-5; D perhaps matches TRBD1 (5 bases). The V end was cut by 7 bases, the J end by 5 bases, with 15 bases between. This CDR3 is built from 14 residues. CDR1 MDHEN and CDR2 SYDVKM come from the germline V gene.

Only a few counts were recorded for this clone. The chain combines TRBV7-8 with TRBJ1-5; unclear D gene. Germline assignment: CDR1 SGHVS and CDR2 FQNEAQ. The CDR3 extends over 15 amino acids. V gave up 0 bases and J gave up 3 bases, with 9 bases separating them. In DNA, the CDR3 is TGTGCCAGCAGCTTAGCGACATCCTACAATCAGCCCCAGCATTTT. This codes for CASSLATSYNQPQHF.

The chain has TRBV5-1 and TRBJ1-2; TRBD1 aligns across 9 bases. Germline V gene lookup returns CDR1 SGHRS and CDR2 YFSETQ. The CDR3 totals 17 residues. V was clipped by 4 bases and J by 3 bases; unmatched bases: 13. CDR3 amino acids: CASSPAAGDRADYGYTF. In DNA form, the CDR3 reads TGCGCCAGCAGCCCGGCTGCTGGGGACAGGGCTGACTATGGCTACACCTTC.

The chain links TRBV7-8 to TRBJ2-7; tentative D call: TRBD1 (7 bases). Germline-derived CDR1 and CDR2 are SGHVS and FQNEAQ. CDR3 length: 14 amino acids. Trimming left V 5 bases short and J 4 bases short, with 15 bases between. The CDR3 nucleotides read TGTGCCAGCAGCCCCGACAGGGCGGGGTACGAGCAGTACTTC. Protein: CASSPDRAGYEQYF.

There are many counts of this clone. The CDR3 spells CASSSGLAGALDEQFF. The DNA for the CDR3 is TGTGCCAGCAGCTCGGGACTAGCGGGAGCCCTAGATGAGCAGTTCTTC. This chain uses TRBV7-3 with TRBJ2-1, with 14 bases that match TRBD2. This CDR3 region has 16 residues. Germline-derived CDR1 and CDR2 are SGHTA and FQGTGA. V lost 4 bases, J lost 8 bases, and 7 bases stayed unmatched.

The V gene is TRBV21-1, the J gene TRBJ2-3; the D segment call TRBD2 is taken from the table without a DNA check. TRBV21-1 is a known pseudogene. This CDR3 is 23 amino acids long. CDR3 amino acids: CASSKFVVWTSGRKHSRTDTQYF. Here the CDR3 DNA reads TGTGCCAGCAGCAAATTCGTCGTTTGGACTAGCGGGAGGAAGCATAGTCGGACAGATACGCAGTATTTT.

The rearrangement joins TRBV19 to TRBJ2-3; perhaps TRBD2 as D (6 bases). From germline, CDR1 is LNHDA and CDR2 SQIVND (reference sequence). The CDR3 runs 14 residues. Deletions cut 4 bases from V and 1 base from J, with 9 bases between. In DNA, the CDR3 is TGTGCCAGTAGTACTTCTAGCGGCACAGATACGCAGTATTTT. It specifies CASSTSSGTDTQYF.

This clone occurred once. The CDR3 reads CASSLEPRLGEQYF. CDR3 in DNA: TGTGCCAGCAGCTTAGAGCCCCGCCTGGGCGAGCAGTACTTC. This chain joins TRBV7-9 and TRBJ2-5; D is undetermined. The J call may be faulty, since TRBJ2-7 better matches the DNA end. Germline V gives CDR1 SEHNR, CDR2 FQNEAQ (reference sequence). This CDR3 is built from 14 residues.